Each of the 13 T cell receptor beta chains below was sequenced from the same sample in a study of blood T cells in healthy people across ages. It was with a sample-barcoded 5' primer and a J-beta primer mix that a second PCR of roughly 6 to 12 cycles was run. TCRdb itself ran the 5' RACE reads through MiXCR, one entry per CDR3 protein. The repertoire holds around 1,500,000 distinct CDR3 sequences, with 28% as singletons. Sequencing was performed on blood. Receptors were obtained from a woman in her thirties in good health.

This sequence joins TRBV7-2 and TRBJ2-7; no definite D call. The V and J ends lost 3 bases and 2 bases respectively, with 11 bases between them. The CDR3 is 14 amino acids. From germline, CDR1 is SGHTA and CDR2 FQGNSA. The CDR3 loop reads CASSLEQVTYEQYF. The CDR3 DNA reads as TGTGCCAGCAGCTTGGAACAAGTAACCTACGAGCAGTACTTC.

This clonotype was counted a few times. J is TRBJ2-7 and V is TRBV6-5; TRBD1 matches at 7 bases. CDR3 length equals 14 residues. V gave up 0 bases and J gave up 6 bases; unmatched junction bases: 5. Germline V gene lookup returns CDR1 MNHEY and CDR2 SVGAGI. The CDR3 DNA reads TGTGCCAGCAGTTACTCCGGGACAGCCTGCGAGCAGTACTTC. This sequence encodes CASSYSGTACEQYF.

This clonotype has at least ten counts. This chain uses TRBV5-1 with TRBJ2-6; TRBD1 is a possible D gene (6 bases). The CDR3 sequence is 17 residues long. The V end was cut by 4 bases, the J end by 0 bases, with 14 bases between. The germline gives CDR1 SGHRS, CDR2 YFSETQ. This CDR3 reads CASSPQGFPSGANVLTF. For the CDR3, the DNA is TGCGCCAGCAGCCCTCAGGGGTTCCCCTCTGGGGCCAACGTCCTGACTTTC.

The V and J genes are TRBV14 and TRBJ2-1; D is ambiguous. Trimming shortened V by 2 bases and J by 9 bases, and 11 bases separated the two germline ends. CDR1 is SGHDN, CDR2 FVKESK, per germline. CDR3 size: 13 residues. For the CDR3, the DNA is TGTGCCAGCAGCCAACAAACTTACTCTGAGCAGTTCTTC. Its protein product is CASSQQTYSEQFF.

This chain uses TRBV20-1 with TRBJ2-4; TRBD2 might be the D (7 bases). The better agreement between TRBJ2-7 and the DNA end casts doubt on the J call. The CDR3 totals 14 residues. The germline V gene encodes CDR1 DFQATT and CDR2 SNEGSKA (reference sequence). The CDR3 loop is CSARAPKGGCEQYF. The CDR3 region has the DNA TGCAGTGCTAGAGCCCCAAAGGGGGGGTGCGAGCAGTACTTC.

The V and J genes are TRBV7-2 and TRBJ1-2, with 8 nucleotides matching TRBD1. There are 15 residues in the CDR3. Germline V gives CDR1 SGHTA, CDR2 FQGNSA. Trimming cost V 6 bases and J 0 bases; bases outside gene matches: 6. CDR3 in DNA: TGTGCCAGCAGTCGGCAGGGGGCCTCTAACTATGGCTACACCTTC. This gives the protein CASSRQGASNYGYTF.

This clonotype was detected many times. V is TRBV4-1 and J is TRBJ2-5; 7 nucleotides match TRBD2. Trimming at V came to 1 base and at J to 5 bases, leaving 7 bases not matched to a gene. CDR3 size: 15 residues. Germline V lookup: CDR1 MGHRA, CDR2 YSYEKL. The CDR3 here is CASSQAPAGKETQYF. CDR3 DNA: TGCGCCAGCAGCCAAGCGCCAGCGGGGAAGGAGACCCAGTACTTC.

The rearrangement uses TRBV7-9 and TRBJ2-1, with no clear D. V was cut by 4 bases and J by 8 bases, with 15 bases left in between. Germline V lookup: CDR1 SEHNR, CDR2 FQNEAQ (reference sequence). This CDR3 has 14 residues. The CDR3 spells CASSSLVNPDEQFF. The DNA of the CDR3 is TGTGCCAGCAGCTCCTTAGTAAACCCCGATGAGCAGTTCTTC.

V is TRBV7-2 and J is TRBJ2-3; 9 bases align to TRBD2. Germline loops: CDR1 SGHTA, CDR2 FQGNSA. The CDR3 is 18 amino acids. Losses at the gene ends were 4 bases for V and 5 bases for J; bases not matched to a gene: 16. In nucleotides, the CDR3 is TGTGCCAGCAGCTCCCGGGCGGGTCGGCGGGGGGGTCTAGATACGCAGTATTTT. Encoded protein: CASSSRAGRRGGLDTQYF.

This chain links TRBV20-1 with TRBJ1-1, with no clear D. Per germline, CDR1 DFQATT and CDR2 SNEGSKA (reference sequence). V was pared by 3 bases and J by 1 base, with 9 bases between. The CDR3 runs 13 residues. This CDR3 is CSARRVPNTEAFF. The CDR3 coding sequence is TGCAGTGCTAGGAGGGTACCGAACACTGAAGCTTTCTTT.

This clonotype has a handful of counts. A single base separates this from a much larger clone, so it may be a read error. This rearrangement joins TRBV29-1 to TRBJ2-7, with D uncertain. V was clipped by 7 bases and J by 5 bases, with 12 bases between them. Germline values: CDR1 SQVTM, CDR2 ANQGSEA. CDR3 length equals 11 residues. In DNA, the CDR3 is TGCAGCGCCGAGGCTTGGAACGAGCAGTACTTC. Its protein product is CSAEAWNEQYF.

This clonotype was seen ten or more times. J is TRBJ2-7 and V is TRBV7-2; D not certain. This CDR3 is 14 amino acids long. Germline CDR1 and CDR2: SGHTA and FQGNSA. V was trimmed by 3 bases and J by 7 bases, leaving 16 bases between them. The CDR3 region has the DNA TGTGCCAGCAGCTTGAGTAGCACCTCGTTGGAGCAGTACTTC. Translating gives CASSLSSTSLEQYF.

The J gene is TRBJ1-2, the V gene TRBV28; 7 bases fit TRBD1. V lost 5 bases and J lost 3; bases outside the gene matches: 9. The germline gives CDR1 MDHEN, CDR2 SYDVKM. The CDR3 consists of 15 residues. CDR3 sequence (DNA): TGTGCCAGCAGTACCCCCGGACAGGCCTACTATGGCTACACCTTC. Protein: CASSTPGQAYYGYTF.